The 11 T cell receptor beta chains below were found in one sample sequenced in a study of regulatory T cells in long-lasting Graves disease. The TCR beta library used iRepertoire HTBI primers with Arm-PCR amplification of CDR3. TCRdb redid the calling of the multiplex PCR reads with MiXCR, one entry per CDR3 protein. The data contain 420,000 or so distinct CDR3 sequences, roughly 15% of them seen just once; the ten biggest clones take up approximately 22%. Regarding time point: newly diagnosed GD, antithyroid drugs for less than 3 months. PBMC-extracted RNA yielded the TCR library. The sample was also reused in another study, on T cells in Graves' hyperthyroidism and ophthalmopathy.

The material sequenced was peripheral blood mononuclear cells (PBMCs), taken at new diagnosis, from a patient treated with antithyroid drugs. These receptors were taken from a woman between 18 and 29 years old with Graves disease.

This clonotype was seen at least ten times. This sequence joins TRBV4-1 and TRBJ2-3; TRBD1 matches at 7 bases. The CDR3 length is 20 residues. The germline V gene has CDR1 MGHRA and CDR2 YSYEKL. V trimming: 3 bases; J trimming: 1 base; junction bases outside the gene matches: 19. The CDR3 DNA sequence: TGCGCCAGCAGCCAGACCGTCCCTCAGCCAGGACAGGCGGGCACAGATACGCAGTATTTT. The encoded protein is CASSQTVPQPGQAGTDTQYF.

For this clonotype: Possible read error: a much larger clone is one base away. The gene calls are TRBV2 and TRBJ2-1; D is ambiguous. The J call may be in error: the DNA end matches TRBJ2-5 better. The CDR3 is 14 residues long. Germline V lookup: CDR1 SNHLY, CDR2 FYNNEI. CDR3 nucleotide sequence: TGTGCCAGCACTTCCAGTCGCGGCCAAGAGACCCAGTACTTC. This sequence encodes CASTSSRGQETQYF.

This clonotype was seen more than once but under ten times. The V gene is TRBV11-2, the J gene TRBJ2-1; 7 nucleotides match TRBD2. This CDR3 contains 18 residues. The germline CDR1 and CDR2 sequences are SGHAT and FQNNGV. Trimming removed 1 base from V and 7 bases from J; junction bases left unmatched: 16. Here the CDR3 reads CASSLVRLAHRVGNEQFF. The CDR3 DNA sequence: TGTGCCAGCAGCTTAGTACGACTAGCTCATAGAGTGGGTAATGAGCAGTTCTTC.

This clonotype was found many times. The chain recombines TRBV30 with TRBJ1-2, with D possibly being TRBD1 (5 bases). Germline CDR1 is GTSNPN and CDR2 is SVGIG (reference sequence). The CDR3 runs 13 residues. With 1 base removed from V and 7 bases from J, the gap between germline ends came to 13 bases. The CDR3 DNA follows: TGTGCCTGGAGTGCCTTAGAGGGGTCTGGCTACACCTTC. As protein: CAWSALEGSGYTF.

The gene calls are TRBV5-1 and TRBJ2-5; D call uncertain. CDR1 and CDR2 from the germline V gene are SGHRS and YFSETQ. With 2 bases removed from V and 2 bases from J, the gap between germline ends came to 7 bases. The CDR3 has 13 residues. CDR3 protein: CASSFGVQETQYF. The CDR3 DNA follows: TGCGCCAGCAGCTTTGGTGTGCAAGAGACCCAGTACTTC.

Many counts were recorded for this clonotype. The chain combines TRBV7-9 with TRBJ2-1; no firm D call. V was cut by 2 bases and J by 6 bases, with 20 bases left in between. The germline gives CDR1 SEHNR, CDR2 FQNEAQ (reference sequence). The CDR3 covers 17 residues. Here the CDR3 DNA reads TGTGCCAGCAGCTTATTCTCAGGTCCGTTCTCGCCCAATGAGCAGTTCTTC. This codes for CASSLFSGPFSPNEQFF.

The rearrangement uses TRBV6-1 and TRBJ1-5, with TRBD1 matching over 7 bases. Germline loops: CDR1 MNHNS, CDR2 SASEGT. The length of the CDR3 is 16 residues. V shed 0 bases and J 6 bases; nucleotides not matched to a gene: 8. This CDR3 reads CASSEAGGALGQPQHF. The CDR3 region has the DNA TGTGCCAGCAGTGAAGCAGGGGGCGCGTTGGGTCAGCCCCAGCATTTT.

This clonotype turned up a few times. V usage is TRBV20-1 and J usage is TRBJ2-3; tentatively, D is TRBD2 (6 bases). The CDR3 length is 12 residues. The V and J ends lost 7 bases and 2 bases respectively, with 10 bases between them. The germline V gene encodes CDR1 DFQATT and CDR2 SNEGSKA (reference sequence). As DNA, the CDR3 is TGCAGTGGGGACTCCGACACAGATACGCAGTATTTT. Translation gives CSGDSDTDTQYF.

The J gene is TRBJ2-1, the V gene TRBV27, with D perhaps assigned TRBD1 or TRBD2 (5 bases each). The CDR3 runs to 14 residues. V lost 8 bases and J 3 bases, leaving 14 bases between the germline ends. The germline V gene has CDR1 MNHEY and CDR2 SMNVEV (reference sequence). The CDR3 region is CASARDPVYNEQFF. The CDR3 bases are TGTGCCAGCGCCCGGGACCCCGTCTACAATGAGCAGTTCTTC.

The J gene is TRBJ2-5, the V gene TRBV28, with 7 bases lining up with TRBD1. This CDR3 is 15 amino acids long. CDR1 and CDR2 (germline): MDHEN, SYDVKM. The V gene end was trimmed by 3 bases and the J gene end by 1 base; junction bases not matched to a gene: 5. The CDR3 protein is CASSFPDRFQETQYF. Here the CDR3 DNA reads TGTGCCAGCAGTTTCCCGGACAGGTTCCAAGAGACCCAGTACTTC.

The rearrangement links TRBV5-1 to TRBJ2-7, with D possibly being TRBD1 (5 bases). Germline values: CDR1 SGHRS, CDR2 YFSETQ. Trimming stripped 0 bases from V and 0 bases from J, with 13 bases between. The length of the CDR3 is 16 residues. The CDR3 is CASSLVSADSSYEQYF. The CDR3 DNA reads TGCGCCAGCAGCTTGGTTTCGGCAGACAGCTCCTACGAGCAGTACTTC.